Sequencing of this T cell receptor beta chain was carried out in a study of T-cell memory formation after mild COVID-19. This CDR3 contains 15 residues. The germline V gene encodes CDR1 SGHTA and CDR2 FQGNSA. Trimming at V came to 5 bases and at J to 4 bases, leaving 7 bases not matched to a gene. cDNA libraries for TCR alpha and TCR beta, carrying sample barcodes and UMIs, came from 5'RACE with constant-segment primers. MiXCR, applied by TCRdb to the 5' RACE reads, yields one record per CDR3 protein. The table has around 300,000 distinct CDR3 sequences, roughly an eighth seen once. The genes are TRBV7-2 and TRBJ1-1, with 10 positions matching TRBD1. The sequence came from a man in his late teens or twenties who had mild COVID-19 (a few samples of this study predate the infection). Cell type and time point are not known. The sequenced sample consisted of PBMCs or a T cell subset sorted from them (not recorded which). The CDR3 region is CASSMGQGLGTEAFF. CDR3 DNA: TGTGCCAGCAGCATGGGACAGGGGTTGGGCACTGAAGCTTTCTTT. Full variable domain (outside the CDR3, taken from reference TRBV7-2 and TRBJ1-1): GAGVSQSPSNKVTEKGKDVELRCDPISGHTALYWYRQSLGQGLEFLIYFQGNSAPDKSGLPSDRFSAERTGGSVSTLTIQRTQQEDSAVYLCASSMGQGLGTEAFFGQGTRLTVV.